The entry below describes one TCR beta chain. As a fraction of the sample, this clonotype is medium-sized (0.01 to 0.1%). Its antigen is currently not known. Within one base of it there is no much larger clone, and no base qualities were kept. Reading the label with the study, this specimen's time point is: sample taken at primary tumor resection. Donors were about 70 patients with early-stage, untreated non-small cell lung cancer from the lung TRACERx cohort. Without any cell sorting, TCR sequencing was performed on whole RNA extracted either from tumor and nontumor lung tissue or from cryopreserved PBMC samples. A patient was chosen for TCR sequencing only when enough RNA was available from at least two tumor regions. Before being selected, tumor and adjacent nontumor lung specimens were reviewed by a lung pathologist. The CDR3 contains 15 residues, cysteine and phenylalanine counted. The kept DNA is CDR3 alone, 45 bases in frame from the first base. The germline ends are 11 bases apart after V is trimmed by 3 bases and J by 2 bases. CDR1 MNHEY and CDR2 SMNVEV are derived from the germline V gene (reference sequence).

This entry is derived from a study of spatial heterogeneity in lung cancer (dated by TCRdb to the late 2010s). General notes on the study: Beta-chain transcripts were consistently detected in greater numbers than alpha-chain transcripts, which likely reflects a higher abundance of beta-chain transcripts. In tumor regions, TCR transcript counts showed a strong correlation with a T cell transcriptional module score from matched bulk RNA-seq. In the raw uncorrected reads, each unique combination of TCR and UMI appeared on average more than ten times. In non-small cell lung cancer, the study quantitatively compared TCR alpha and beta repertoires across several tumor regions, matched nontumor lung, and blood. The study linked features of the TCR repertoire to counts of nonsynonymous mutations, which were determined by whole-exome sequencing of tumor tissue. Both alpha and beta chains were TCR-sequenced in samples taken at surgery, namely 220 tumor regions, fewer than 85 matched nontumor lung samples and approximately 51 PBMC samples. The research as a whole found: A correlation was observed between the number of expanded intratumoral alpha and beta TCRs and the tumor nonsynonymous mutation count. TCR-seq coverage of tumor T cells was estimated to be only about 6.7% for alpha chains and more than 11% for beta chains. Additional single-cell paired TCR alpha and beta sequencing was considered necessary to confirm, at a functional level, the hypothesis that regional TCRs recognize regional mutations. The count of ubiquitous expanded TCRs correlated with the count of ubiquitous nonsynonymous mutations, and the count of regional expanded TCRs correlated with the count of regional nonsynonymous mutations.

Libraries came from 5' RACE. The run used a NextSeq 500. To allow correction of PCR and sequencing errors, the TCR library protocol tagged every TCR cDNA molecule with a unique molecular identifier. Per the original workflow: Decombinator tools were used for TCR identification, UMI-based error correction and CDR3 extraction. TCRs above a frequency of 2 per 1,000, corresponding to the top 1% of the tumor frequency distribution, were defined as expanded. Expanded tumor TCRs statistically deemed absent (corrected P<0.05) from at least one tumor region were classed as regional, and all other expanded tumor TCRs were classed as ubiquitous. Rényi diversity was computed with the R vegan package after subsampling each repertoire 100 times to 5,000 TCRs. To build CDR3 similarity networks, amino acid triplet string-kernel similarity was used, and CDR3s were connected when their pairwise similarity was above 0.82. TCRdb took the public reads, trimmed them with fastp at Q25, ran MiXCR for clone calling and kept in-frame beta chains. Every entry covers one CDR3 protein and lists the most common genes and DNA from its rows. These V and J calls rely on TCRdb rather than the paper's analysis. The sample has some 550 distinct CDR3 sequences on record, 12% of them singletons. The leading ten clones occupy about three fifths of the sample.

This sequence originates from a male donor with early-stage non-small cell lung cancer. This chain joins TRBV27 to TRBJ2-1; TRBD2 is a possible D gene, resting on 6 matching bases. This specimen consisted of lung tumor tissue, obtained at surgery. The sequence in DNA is TGTGCCAGCAGTTTGGCGGGACCAGCCTACAATGAGCAGTTCTTC. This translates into CASSLAGPAYNEQFF.